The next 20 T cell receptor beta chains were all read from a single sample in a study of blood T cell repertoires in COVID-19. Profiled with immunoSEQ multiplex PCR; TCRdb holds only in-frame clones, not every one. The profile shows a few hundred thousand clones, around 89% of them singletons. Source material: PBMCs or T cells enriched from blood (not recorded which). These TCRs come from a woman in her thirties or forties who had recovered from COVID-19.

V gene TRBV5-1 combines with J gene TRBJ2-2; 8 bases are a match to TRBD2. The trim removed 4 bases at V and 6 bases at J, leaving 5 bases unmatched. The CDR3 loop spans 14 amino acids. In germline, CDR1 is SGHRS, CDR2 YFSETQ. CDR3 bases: TGCGCCAGCAGCCCCGGGGGGGCTGCCGGGGAGCTGTTTTTT. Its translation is CASSPGGAAGELFF.

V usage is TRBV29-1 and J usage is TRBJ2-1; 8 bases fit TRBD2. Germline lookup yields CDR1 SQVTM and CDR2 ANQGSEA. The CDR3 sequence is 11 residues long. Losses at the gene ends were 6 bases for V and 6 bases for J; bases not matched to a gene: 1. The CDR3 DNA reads TGCAGCGTGGGGACTAGCAATGAGCAGTTCTTC. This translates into CSVGTSNEQFF.

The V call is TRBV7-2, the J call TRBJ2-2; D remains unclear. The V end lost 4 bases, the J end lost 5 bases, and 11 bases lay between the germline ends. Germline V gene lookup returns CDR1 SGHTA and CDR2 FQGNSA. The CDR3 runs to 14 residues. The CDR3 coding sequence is TGTGCCAGCAGCTCACCCCGGAGTACCGGGGAGCTGTTTTTT. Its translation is CASSSPRSTGELFF.

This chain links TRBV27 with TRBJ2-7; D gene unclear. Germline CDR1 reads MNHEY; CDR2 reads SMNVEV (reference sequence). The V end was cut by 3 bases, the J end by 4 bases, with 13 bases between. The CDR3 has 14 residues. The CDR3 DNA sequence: TGTGCCAGCAGTTTCTCCTGGCCCCAGTACGAGCAGTACTTC. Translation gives CASSFSWPQYEQYF.

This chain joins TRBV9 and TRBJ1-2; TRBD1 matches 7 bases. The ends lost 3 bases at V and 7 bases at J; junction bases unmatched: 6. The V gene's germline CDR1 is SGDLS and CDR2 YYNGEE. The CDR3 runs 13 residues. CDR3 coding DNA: TGTGCCAGCAGCGCGACAGGGTATAGTGGCTACACCTTC. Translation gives CASSATGYSGYTF. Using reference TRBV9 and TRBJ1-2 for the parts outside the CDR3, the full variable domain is DSGVTQTPKHLITATGQRVTLRCSPRSGDLSVYWYQQSLDQGLQFLIQYYNGEERAKGNILERFSAQQFPDLHSELNLSSLELGDSALYFCASSATGYSGYTFGSGTRLTVV.

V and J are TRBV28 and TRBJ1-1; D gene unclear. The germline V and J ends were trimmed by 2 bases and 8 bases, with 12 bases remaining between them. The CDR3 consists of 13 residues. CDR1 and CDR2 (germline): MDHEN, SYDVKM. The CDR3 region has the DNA TGTGCCAGCAGTTTAGGTGGGCCTTTAGAAGCTTTCTTT. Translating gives CASSLGGPLEAFF.

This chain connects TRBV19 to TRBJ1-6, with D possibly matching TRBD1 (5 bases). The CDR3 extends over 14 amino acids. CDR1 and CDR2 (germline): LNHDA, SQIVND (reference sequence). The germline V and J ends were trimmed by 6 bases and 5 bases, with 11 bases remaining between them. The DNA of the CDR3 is TGTGCCAGTAGGGACTCGGGGGATAATTCACCCCTCCACTTT. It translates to CASRDSGDNSPLHF.

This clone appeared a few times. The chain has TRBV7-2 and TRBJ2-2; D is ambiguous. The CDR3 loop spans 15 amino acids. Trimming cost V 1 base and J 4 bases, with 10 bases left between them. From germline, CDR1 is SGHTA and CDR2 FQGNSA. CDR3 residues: CASSLGWAATGELFF. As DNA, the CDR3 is TGTGCCAGCAGCTTAGGGTGGGCAGCCACCGGGGAGCTGTTTTTT.

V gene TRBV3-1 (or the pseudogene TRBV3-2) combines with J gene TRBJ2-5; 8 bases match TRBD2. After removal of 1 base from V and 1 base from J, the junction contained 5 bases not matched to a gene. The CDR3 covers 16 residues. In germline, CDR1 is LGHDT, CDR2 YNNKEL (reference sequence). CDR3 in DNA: TGTGCCAGCAGCCAAGGGGAGGGACTAGGCCAAGAGACCCAGTACTTC. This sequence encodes CASSQGEGLGQETQYF.

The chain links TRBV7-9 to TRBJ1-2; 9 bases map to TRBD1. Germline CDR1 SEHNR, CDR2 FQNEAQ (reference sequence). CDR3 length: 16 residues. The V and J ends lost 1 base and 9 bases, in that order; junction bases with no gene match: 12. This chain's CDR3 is CASSLVGTGGLVSYTF. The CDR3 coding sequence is TGTGCCAGCAGCTTAGTCGGTACAGGGGGCCTAGTAAGCTACACCTTC. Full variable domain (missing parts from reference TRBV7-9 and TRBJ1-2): DTGVSQNPRHKITKRGQNVTFRCDPISEHNRLYWYRQTLGQGPEFLTYFQNEAQLEKSRLLSDRFSAERPKGSFSTLEIQRTEQGDSAMYLCASSLVGTGGLVSYTFGSGTRLTVV.

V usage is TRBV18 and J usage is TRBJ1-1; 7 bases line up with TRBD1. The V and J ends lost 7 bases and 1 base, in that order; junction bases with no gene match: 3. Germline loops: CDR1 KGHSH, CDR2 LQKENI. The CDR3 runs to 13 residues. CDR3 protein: CASLQGRNTEAFF. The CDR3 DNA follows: TGTGCCAGCTTACAGGGGAGGAACACTGAAGCTTTCTTT.

The CDR3 sequence: CASSVGPATDQETQYF. The CDR3 coding sequence is TGTGCCAGCAGCGTAGGGCCCGCGACAGATCAAGAGACCCAGTACTTC. The chain is built from TRBV9 and TRBJ2-5, with D possibly matching TRBD1 (5 bases). Trimming shortened V by 0 bases and J by 2 bases, and 14 bases separated the two germline ends. Germline values: CDR1 SGDLS, CDR2 YYNGEE. The length of the CDR3 is 16 residues.

The CDR3 DNA sequence: TGCGCCAGCAGCAAGGATGGGGGACTAGCGGGGTCAGAGACCCAGTACTTC. Translation gives CASSKDGGLAGSETQYF. The rearrangement joins TRBV5-1 to TRBJ2-5; the match to TRBD2 covers 13 bases. Per the germline V gene, CDR1 is SGHRS and CDR2 is YFSETQ. Losses at the gene ends were 4 bases for V and 4 bases for J; bases not matched to a gene: 10. The CDR3 is made up of 17 amino acids.

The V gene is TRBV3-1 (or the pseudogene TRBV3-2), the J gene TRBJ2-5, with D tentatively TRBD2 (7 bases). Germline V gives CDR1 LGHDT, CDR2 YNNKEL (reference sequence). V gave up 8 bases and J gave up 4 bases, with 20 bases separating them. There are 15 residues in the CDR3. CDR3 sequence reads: CASSSRGGAGETQYF. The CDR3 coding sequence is TGTGCCAGCTCCAGTAGGGGGGGGGCCGGAGAGACCCAGTACTTC.

The CDR3 sequence: CASSEGWRGQETQYF. The CDR3 coding sequence is TGTGCCAGCAGTGAAGGTTGGAGGGGCCAAGAGACCCAGTACTTC. The chain is built from TRBV6-1 and TRBJ2-5, with D possibly matching TRBD2 (6 bases). In germline, CDR1 is MNHNS, CDR2 SASEGT. V lost 1 base, J lost 1 base, and 10 bases lay in between. The CDR3 spans 15 residues.

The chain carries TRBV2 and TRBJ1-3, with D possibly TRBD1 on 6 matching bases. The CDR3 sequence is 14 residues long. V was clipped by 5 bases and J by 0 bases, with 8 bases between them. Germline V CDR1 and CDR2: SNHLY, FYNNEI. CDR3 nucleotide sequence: TGTGCCAGCAGTACAGGGTTCTCTGGAAACACCATATATTTT. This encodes CASSTGFSGNTIYF.

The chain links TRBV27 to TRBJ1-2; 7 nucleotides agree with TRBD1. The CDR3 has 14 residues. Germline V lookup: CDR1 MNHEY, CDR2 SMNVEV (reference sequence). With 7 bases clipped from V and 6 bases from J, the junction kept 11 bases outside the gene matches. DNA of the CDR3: TGTGCCAGCACCAAGATCCAGGGGGTCGATGGCTACACCTTC. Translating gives CASTKIQGVDGYTF.

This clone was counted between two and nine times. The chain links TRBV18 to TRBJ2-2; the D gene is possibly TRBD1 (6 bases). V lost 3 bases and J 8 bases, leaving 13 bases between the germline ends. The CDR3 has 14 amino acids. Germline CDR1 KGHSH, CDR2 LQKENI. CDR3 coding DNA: TGTGCCAGCTCACCGACAGGTTCGGAGGGGGAGCTGTTTTTT. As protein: CASSPTGSEGELFF.

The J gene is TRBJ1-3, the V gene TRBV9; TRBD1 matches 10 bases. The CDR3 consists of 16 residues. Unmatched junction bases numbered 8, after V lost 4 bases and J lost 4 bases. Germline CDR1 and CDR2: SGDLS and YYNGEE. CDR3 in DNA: TGTGCCAGCAGCCCACGACAGGGGGCAGGGGGAAACACCATATATTTT. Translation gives CASSPRQGAGGNTIYF.

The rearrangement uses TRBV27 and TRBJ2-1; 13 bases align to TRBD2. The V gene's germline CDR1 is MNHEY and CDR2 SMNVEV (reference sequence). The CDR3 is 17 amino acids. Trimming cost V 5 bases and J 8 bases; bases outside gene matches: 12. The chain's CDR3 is CASSLDGWTSGSYEQFF. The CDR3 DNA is TGTGCCAGCAGTCTCGATGGATGGACTAGCGGGAGCTATGAGCAGTTCTTC.